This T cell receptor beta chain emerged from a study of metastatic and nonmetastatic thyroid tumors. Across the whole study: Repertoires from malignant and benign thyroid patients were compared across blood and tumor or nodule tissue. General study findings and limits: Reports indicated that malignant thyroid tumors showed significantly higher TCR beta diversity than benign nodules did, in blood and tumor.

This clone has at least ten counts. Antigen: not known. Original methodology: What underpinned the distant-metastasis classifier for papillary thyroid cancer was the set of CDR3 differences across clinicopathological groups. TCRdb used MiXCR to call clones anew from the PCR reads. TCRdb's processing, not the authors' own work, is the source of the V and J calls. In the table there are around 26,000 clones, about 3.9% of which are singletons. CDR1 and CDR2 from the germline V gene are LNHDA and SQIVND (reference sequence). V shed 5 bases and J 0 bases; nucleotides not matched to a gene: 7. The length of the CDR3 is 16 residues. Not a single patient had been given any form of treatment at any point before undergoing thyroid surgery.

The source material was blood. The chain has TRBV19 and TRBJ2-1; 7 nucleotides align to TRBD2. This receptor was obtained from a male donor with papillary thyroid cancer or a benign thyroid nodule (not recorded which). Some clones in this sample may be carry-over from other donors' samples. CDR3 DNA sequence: TGTGCCAGTAGTGAGACTAGCTGGAGCTCCTACAATGAGCAGTTCTTC. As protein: CASSETSWSSYNEQFF. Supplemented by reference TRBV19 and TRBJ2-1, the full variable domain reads DGGITQSPKYLFRKEGQNVTLSCEQNLNHDAMYWYRQDPGQGLRLIYYSQIVNDFQKGDIAEGYSVSREKKESFPLTVTSAQKNPTAFYLCASSETSWSSYNEQFFGPGTRLTVL.